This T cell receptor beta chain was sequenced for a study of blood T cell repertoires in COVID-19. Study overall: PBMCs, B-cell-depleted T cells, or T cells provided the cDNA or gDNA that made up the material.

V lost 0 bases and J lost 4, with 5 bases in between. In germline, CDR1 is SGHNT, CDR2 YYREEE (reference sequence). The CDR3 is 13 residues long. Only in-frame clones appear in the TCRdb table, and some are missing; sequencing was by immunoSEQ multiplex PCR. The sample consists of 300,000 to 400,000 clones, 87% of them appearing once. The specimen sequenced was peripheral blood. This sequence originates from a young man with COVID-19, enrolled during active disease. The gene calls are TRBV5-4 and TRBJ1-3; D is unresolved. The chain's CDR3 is CASSLERGNTIYF. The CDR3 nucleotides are TGTGCCAGCAGCTTGGAGAGAGGAAACACCATATATTTT.